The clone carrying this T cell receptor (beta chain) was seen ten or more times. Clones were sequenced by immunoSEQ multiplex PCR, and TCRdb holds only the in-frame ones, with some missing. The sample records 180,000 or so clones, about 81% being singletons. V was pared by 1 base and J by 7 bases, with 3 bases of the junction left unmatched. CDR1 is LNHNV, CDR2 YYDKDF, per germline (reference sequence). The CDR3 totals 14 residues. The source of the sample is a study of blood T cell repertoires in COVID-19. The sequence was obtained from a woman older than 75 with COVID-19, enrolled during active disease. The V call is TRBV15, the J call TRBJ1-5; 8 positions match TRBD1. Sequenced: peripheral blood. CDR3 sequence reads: CATSRAGGRQPQHF. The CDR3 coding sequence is TGTGCCACCAGCAGAGCAGGGGGCAGGCAGCCCCAGCATTTT.